This TCR beta chain was obtained from a study of cytomegalovirus exposure and HLA in healthy donors. Broader study findings: Evidence from a later analysis indicated that most CMV-associated TCR beta chains looked HLA-restricted.

Amplification used 60 Vbeta primers and 13 Jbeta primers. Method: immunoSEQ multiplex PCR; TCRdb's copy keeps in-frame clones and lacks some. The sample holds under 200,000 clones, almost 85% seen once. Concerning this clone itself: Its antigen is still unknown.

With 6 bases removed from V and 4 bases from J, the gap between germline ends came to 21 bases. The length of the CDR3 is 16 residues. Germline V lookup: CDR1 MGHRA, CDR2 YSYEKL. The chain is built from TRBV4-1 and TRBJ2-5; TRBD2 might be the D (6 bases). The source is a woman in her forties or fifties in good health and CMV-seronegative. The sample consisted of PBMCs. The CDR3 here is CASSLRGGNGGETQYF. DNA for the CDR3: TGCGCCAGCAGTCTACGTGGGGGGAATGGTGGAGAGACCCAGTACTTC.